A single TCR beta chain is shown here with its context. Its antigen is as yet unknown. The CDR3 contains 16 residues. The V and J ends lost 2 bases and 7 bases, in that order; junction bases with no gene match: 10. Per the germline V gene, CDR1 is LNHDA and CDR2 is SQIVND (reference sequence). One entry per CDR3 protein results from TCRdb running MiXCR on the reads. Of a few hundred thousand distinct CDR3 sequences listed, 20% to 25% were seen once; the top ten hold roughly 14%. The entry originates in a study of T cell repertoires in cytomegalovirus infection. About the research overall: Recently identified HLA-C-restricted CMV epitopes and well-studied HLA-B-restricted CMV epitopes were used by the study. Public TCR beta signatures indicated both CMV infection and matching HLA type.

Study results and limitations: There were HLA-C-restricted CMV-specific TCR beta clonotypes dominating the ex vivo response. Based on cumulative public TCR beta family frequency, carriers of CMV plus the relevant HLA were identified.

The clonotype comes from a human donor in good health (CMV status not recorded). Some clones in this sample may be carry-over from other donors' samples. This specimen consisted of cultured PBMCs, obtained from culture after CMV antigen stimulation. The chain carries TRBV19 and TRBJ2-3; 9 positions agree with TRBD1. CDR3 in amino acids: CASSIIARTGVNTQYF. Written as DNA, the CDR3 is TGTGCCAGTAGTATAATCGCTCGGACAGGGGTGAATACGCAGTATTTT.